These T cell receptor beta chains were read from a single sample in a study of graft-versus-host responses after intestinal transplantation. Clones were sequenced by immunoSEQ multiplex PCR, and TCRdb holds only the in-frame ones, with some missing. The sample shows roughly 77,000 clones, 89% of them seen only once. Their antigens remain unidentified. Sequenced material: unstimulated CD8+ T cells sorted from spleen or lymph node cells, taken before intestinal transplant. The receptors were gathered from a human donor who received an intestinal transplant. The conserved cysteine and the conserved F or W are not part of the CDR3 here. The order of the fields is V gene, CDR3 protein.

V: TRBV19
CDR3: ASSIGESYEQY

V: TRBV27
CDR3: ASSLSISGGIEQY

V: TRBV28
CDR3: ASSLRDRGVVYGYT

V: TRBV19
CDR3: ASSTRHRDEQY

V: TRBV19
CDR3: ASSPTGGAHYGYT

V: TRBV13
CDR3: ASSLVPQTNSPLH

V: TRBV9
CDR3: ASSVVSTSGKETQY

V: TRBV5-4
CDR3: ASSWGLEGETQY

V: TRBV5-1
CDR3: ASSPLGDRQGVGTGELF

V: TRBV7-6
CDR3: ASSQGLAGGLYNEQF

V: TRBV7-5
CDR3: ARSLLGLSGNTIY

V: TRBV27
CDR3: ASTWRGGETQY

V: TRBV5-4
CDR3: ASSWTGGASSSGNTIY

V: TRBV27
CDR3: ASSLAGGREQY

V: TRBV19
CDR3: ASSPRDREPYEQY

V: TRBV4-1
CDR3: ASSLLAGGTYEQY

V: TRBV28
CDR3: ASSFRGSEQY

V: TRBV7-9
CDR3: ASSLVLWGRGNTGELF

V: TRBV5-8
CDR3: ARGHFVTGELF

V: TRBV6-1
CDR3: ASSEAREGAYEQY

V: TRBV4-1
CDR3: ASSQMVGTGAQPQH

V: TRBV6-6
CDR3: ASSYITGTNTEAF

V: TRBV6-5
CDR3: ASSTFTGGSYEQY